This T cell receptor beta chain originates from a study of T cell repertoires in cytomegalovirus infection. Turning to the study itself: Based on public TCR beta signatures, there were indications of CMV infection and of a matching HLA type.

Germline assignment: CDR1 LNHDA and CDR2 SQIVND (reference sequence). The CDR3 has 16 residues. The germline V and J ends were trimmed by 7 bases and 4 bases, with 22 bases remaining between them. Study findings and constraints: Within the response measured ex vivo, HLA-C-restricted CMV-specific TCR beta clonotypes were dominant.

This clonotype was picked up many times. Antigen unknown. TCRdb passed the reads through MiXCR, listing each CDR3 protein once. Among 480,000 or so distinct CDR3 sequences listed, about 11% were seen once. What was sequenced was PBMCs. V usage is TRBV19 and J usage is TRBJ1-2; D call uncertain. This clonotype was sampled from a human donor in good health (CMV status not recorded). Some clones in this sample may be carry-over from other donors' samples. The CDR3 loop is CASKDLLREIGYGYTF. The CDR3 bases are TGTGCCAGTAAGGATCTATTGCGGGAGATTGGCTATGGCTACACCTTC.